A single sample gave rise to the 10 T cell receptor beta chains below, sequenced in a study of blood T cell repertoires in COVID-19. The table came from immunoSEQ multiplex PCR; TCRdb's copy has only in-frame clones and leaves some out. The table records 300,000 to 350,000 clones, around 86% of them present only once. The source material was PBMCs or T cells enriched from blood (not recorded which). All receptors derive from a woman in her thirties or forties with acute COVID-19.

This clone came up once. This rearrangement joins TRBV6-1 to TRBJ2-1, with 9 bases identical to TRBD1. The CDR3 loop spans 20 amino acids. CDR1 MNHNS and CDR2 SASEGT come from the germline V gene. After removal of 2 bases from V and 0 bases from J, the junction contained 14 bases not matched to a gene. CDR3 residues: CASSEPVGTGYFSSYNEQFF. The CDR3 nucleotides read TGTGCCAGCAGTGAACCAGTTGGGACAGGGTATTTTAGCTCCTACAATGAGCAGTTCTTC.

The chain combines TRBV19 with TRBJ1-2, with D perhaps matching TRBD1 (5 bases). V was pared by 7 bases and J by 3 bases, with 12 bases between. The CDR3 length is 13 residues. Germline V gene sequence: CDR1 LNHDA, CDR2 SQIVND (reference sequence). The CDR3 bases are TGTGCCAGTAACACGGACATGCACTATGGCTACACCTTC. Protein: CASNTDMHYGYTF.

The V call is TRBV5-1, the J call TRBJ1-2; no definite D call. Germline V gene data show CDR1 as SGHRS and CDR2 as YFSETQ. The germline V and J ends were trimmed by 0 bases and 3 bases, with 6 bases remaining between them. The CDR3 runs 13 residues. This CDR3 is CASSLEADYGYTF. CDR3 nucleotide sequence: TGCGCCAGCAGCTTGGAGGCGGACTATGGCTACACCTTC. Variable domain in full (rest from reference TRBV5-1 and TRBJ1-2): KAGVTQTPRYLIKTRGQQVTLSCSPISGHRSVSWYQQTPGQGLQFLFEYFSETQRNKGNFPGRFSGRQFSNSRSEMNVSTLELGDSALYLCASSLEADYGYTFGSGTRLTVV.

A few counts support this clone. This chain joins TRBV7-9 and TRBJ1-4; a weak D match, TRBD1 (6 bases). From germline, CDR1 is SEHNR and CDR2 FQNEAQ (reference sequence). The V gene lost 1 base and the J gene lost 5 bases, with 11 bases spanning the gap. The CDR3 sequence is 15 residues long. The CDR3 nucleotides are TGTGCCAGCAGCTTAGACAGGGTTCCCAATGAAAAACTGTTTTTT. Protein product: CASSLDRVPNEKLFF. Full variable domain (remainder filled in from reference TRBV7-9 and TRBJ1-4): DTGVSQNPRHKITKRGQNVTFRCDPISEHNRLYWYRQTLGQGPEFLTYFQNEAQLEKSRLLSDRFSAERPKGSFSTLEIQRTEQGDSAMYLCASSLDRVPNEKLFFGSGTQLSVL.

The chain employs TRBV7-2 and TRBJ2-2; 11 bases map to TRBD2. This CDR3 is built from 17 residues. Germline CDR1 and CDR2: SGHTA and FQGNSA. J lost 1 base, V lost 6 bases, and 7 bases had no gene match. The CDR3 DNA is TGTGCCAGCAGGTTGAGAGGGACTAGCGGGAACACCGGGGAGCTGTTTTTT. This codes for CASRLRGTSGNTGELFF.

The chain uses TRBV3-1 (or the pseudogene TRBV3-2) and TRBJ2-1, with 8 bases fitting TRBD1. Germline CDR1 and CDR2: LGHDT and YNNKEL (reference sequence). V lost 4 bases and J lost 5; bases outside the gene matches: 7. This CDR3 comprises 15 residues. CDR3 sequence reads: CASSPWTGSHNEQFF. The CDR3 DNA reads as TGTGCCAGCAGCCCCTGGACAGGGAGTCACAATGAGCAGTTCTTC.

The rearrangement uses TRBV19 and TRBJ2-3; tentative D call: TRBD1 (5 bases). The CDR3 length is 17 residues. Per the germline V gene, CDR1 is LNHDA and CDR2 is SQIVND (reference sequence). Trimming pared 9 bases from V and 8 bases from J, leaving 30 bases between. CDR3 DNA sequence: TGTGCCAGCCAAACTACTAACTGGCGAGCAGGGATAGGTACGCAGTATTTT. Its translation is CASQTTNWRAGIGTQYF.

The chain combines TRBV19 with TRBJ2-5; 11 bases are a match to TRBD1. CDR1 is LNHDA, CDR2 SQIVND, per germline (reference sequence). The CDR3 covers 15 residues. V lost 5 bases, J lost 4 bases, and 6 bases stayed unmatched. The CDR3 region is CASSWGQGGRETQYF. In DNA form, the CDR3 reads TGTGCCAGTAGTTGGGGACAGGGGGGGAGAGAGACCCAGTACTTC.

The chain employs TRBV21-1 and TRBJ2-1; the table calls TRBD1, which could not be checked here. TRBV21-1 is marked as a pseudogene. There are 15 residues in the CDR3. DNA for the CDR3: TGTGCCAGCAGCCCCAAGGACAGGGAGGGGGATGAGCAGTTCTTC. This encodes CASSPKDREGDEQFF.

This chain uses TRBV15 with TRBJ2-1; perhaps TRBD2 as D (6 bases). Germline CDR1 and CDR2: LNHNV and YYDKDF (reference sequence). The CDR3 has 12 amino acids. Trimming cost V 4 bases and J 11 bases, with 12 bases left between them. The CDR3 is CATSMTGTQQFF. The CDR3 DNA reads TGTGCCACCAGCATGACCGGGACTCAGCAGTTCTTC.